The clone carrying this T cell receptor beta chain was observed a handful of times. Its matching antigen is unknown. The sample is drawn from a study of metastatic and nonmetastatic thyroid tumors. From germline, CDR1 is MDHEN and CDR2 SYDVKM. CDR3 length: 15 amino acids. V lost 3 bases and J lost 3, with 12 bases in between. None of the patients had undergone any treatment ahead of thyroid surgery. Study findings and constraints: As reported, TCR beta diversity in blood and tumor was significantly higher in malignant thyroid tumors than in benign nodules.

Using MiXCR, TCRdb reanalyzed the PCR reads. The repertoire includes tens of thousands of clones, roughly 25% of them detected once, and more than 8% sits in the top ten. Sequenced input: blood. This receptor was taken from a female donor with papillary thyroid cancer or a benign thyroid nodule (not recorded which). Some clones in this sample may be carry-over from other donors' samples. The chain links TRBV28 to TRBJ1-5; D gene uncertain. The CDR3 sequence is CASSFLGRANQPQHF. CDR3 DNA sequence: TGTGCCAGCAGTTTCCTCGGACGGGCCAATCAGCCCCAGCATTTT.